The 23 T cell receptor beta chains presented below share a single source sample, sequenced in a study of CD8+ T cells in alopecia areata. RNA extraction and reverse transcription yielded cDNA as sequencing template. The repertoire was sequenced with immunoSEQ multiplex PCR; TCRdb's copy has only in-frame clones and lacks some. The sample lists some 180,000 clones, around three fifths occurring once. Sequenced material: CD8+ T cells sorted from blood. These receptors were collected from a human donor in good health.

This clone was counted only a few times. V and J are TRBV29-1 and TRBJ1-2, with a possible D match to TRBD1 (6 bases). Per the germline V gene, CDR1 is SQVTM and CDR2 is ANQGSEA. Trimming stripped 5 bases from V and 6 bases from J, with 22 bases between. This CDR3 contains 15 residues. Here the CDR3 reads CSVRASGGARDGYTF. The CDR3, as DNA: TGCAGCGTTCGCGCATCGGGGGGCGCGAGGGATGGCTACACCTTC.

V gene TRBV4-1 combines with J gene TRBJ2-4; D remains ambiguous. The CDR3 has 15 residues. Per germline, CDR1 MGHRA and CDR2 YSYEKL. Trimming took off 2 bases at V and 12 bases at J, with 20 bases between the two ends. The CDR3 bases are TGCGCCAGCAGCCAATTAGTCGTTAGCTTGTTTTCTCAGTACTTC. Residues: CASSQLVVSLFSQYF.

This sequence joins TRBV4-1 and TRBJ2-1; 10 positions agree with TRBD2. V lost 6 bases to trimming and J lost 3 bases; unmatched junction nucleotides: 5. CDR1 is MGHRA and CDR2 is YSYEKL in the germline V gene. CDR3 length equals 15 residues. CDR3: CASRLSGGDYNEQFF. The CDR3 DNA is TGCGCCAGCAGACTAAGCGGGGGGGACTACAATGAGCAGTTCTTC.

The V call is TRBV4-1, the J call TRBJ2-1, with D hard to call. This CDR3 region has 16 residues. Trimming pared 4 bases from V and 0 bases from J, leaving 13 bases between. CDR1 and CDR2 from the germline V gene are MGHRA and YSYEKL. CDR3 residues: CASSPISLVSYNEQFF. The DNA of the CDR3 is TGCGCCAGCAGCCCCATATCCCTTGTCTCCTACAATGAGCAGTTCTTC.

A note on this clone: The same CDR3 is also encoded by other DNA sequences in this sample. This chain joins TRBV29-1 and TRBJ1-2; D might be TRBD1 (6 bases). The germline V gene has CDR1 SQVTM and CDR2 ANQGSEA. Trimming shortened V by 3 bases and J by 1 base, and 9 bases separated the two germline ends. There are 13 residues in the CDR3. CDR3 sequence: CSVEGGLNYGYTF. In DNA, the CDR3 is TGCAGCGTTGAGGGGGGCCTTAACTATGGCTACACCTTC.

This chain uses TRBV9 with TRBJ2-1, with D perhaps matching TRBD1 or TRBD2 (6 bases each). Germline CDR1 SGDLS, CDR2 YYNGEE. The CDR3 covers 14 residues. V shed 0 bases and J shed 6 bases, with 10 bases lying between them. CDR3 protein: CASSVDGGGNEQFF. The CDR3 region has the DNA TGTGCCAGCAGCGTAGACGGAGGGGGCAATGAGCAGTTCTTC.

The rearrangement links TRBV4-2 to TRBJ2-7, with unresolved D. Germline-derived CDR1 and CDR2 are LGHNA and YNFKEQ. Trimming removed 0 bases at V and 2 bases at J, with 5 bases between. The CDR3 has 13 residues. CDR3 bases: TGTGCCAGCAGCCAAGATTCCCCCTACGAGCAGTACTTC. It encodes CASSQDSPYEQYF.

This rearrangement joins TRBV7-9 to TRBJ1-2; 9 bases are a match to TRBD1. V shed 4 bases and J 4 bases; nucleotides not matched to a gene: 7. CDR1 is SEHNR and CDR2 is FQNEAQ in the germline V gene (reference sequence). The CDR3 is made up of 15 amino acids. The CDR3 region has the DNA TGTGCCAGCAGCTCTTCGACAGGGGGGAGCTATGGCTACACCTTC. The encoded protein is CASSSSTGGSYGYTF.

V usage is TRBV5-1 and J usage is TRBJ1-1, with no clear D. CDR1 SGHRS and CDR2 YFSETQ come from the germline V gene. With 1 base removed from V and 4 bases from J, the gap between germline ends came to 11 bases. The length of the CDR3 is 14 residues. In DNA form, the CDR3 reads TGCGCCAGCAGCTTGAGCGTGACCGGCACTGAAGCTTTCTTT. Translated: CASSLSVTGTEAFF.

This rearrangement joins TRBV29-1 to TRBJ2-3; TRBD2 agrees at 9 bases. Per germline, CDR1 SQVTM and CDR2 ANQGSEA. This CDR3 comprises 15 residues. V trimming: 4 bases; J trimming: 4 bases; junction bases outside the gene matches: 9. The CDR3 DNA follows: TGCAGCGTTGTCATATTAGCGGGGGCCCCAGATACGCAGTATTTT. It specifies CSVVILAGAPDTQYF.

This clone appeared a few times. J is TRBJ1-6 and V is TRBV13; maybe TRBD1 (5 bases). The ends were cut back, 4 bases at V and 9 bases at J, with 16 bases in the middle. The germline CDR1 and CDR2 sequences are PRHDT and FYEKMQ (reference sequence). This CDR3 region has 15 residues. The CDR3 is CASSSGTSQGSPLHF. The CDR3 coding sequence is TGTGCCAGCAGCTCTGGGACCTCGCAAGGTTCACCCCTCCACTTT.

This clone was counted a few times. The V and J genes are TRBV28 and TRBJ1-2; the D gene is possibly TRBD1 (6 bases). The germline CDR1 and CDR2 sequences are MDHEN and SYDVKM. CDR3 length equals 14 residues. Trimming left V 5 bases short and J 4 bases short, with 14 bases between. In DNA, the CDR3 is TGTGCCAGCAGTCTACAGGGTTCTGGCTATGGCTACACCTTC. It is translated as CASSLQGSGYGYTF.

This chain links TRBV5-6 with TRBJ2-7; D uncertain. This CDR3 has 13 amino acids. CDR1 and CDR2 from the germline V gene are SGHDT and YYEEEE. Trimming cost V 1 base and J 6 bases, with 11 bases left between them. Here the CDR3 DNA reads TGTGCCAGCAGCTTGTTGGAGCTCGTCGAGCAGTACTTC. Protein sequence: CASSLLELVEQYF.

This rearrangement joins TRBV7-3 to TRBJ1-1, with D hard to call. The CDR3 length is 13 residues. CDR1 and CDR2 (germline): SGHTA, FQGTGA. The V and J ends lost 5 bases and 0 bases respectively, with 7 bases between them. CDR3 sequence (DNA): TGTGCCAGCAGCGACGGAATGAACACTGAAGCTTTCTTT. Translated: CASSDGMNTEAFF.

V usage is TRBV13 and J usage is TRBJ1-2; D is uncertain. The CDR3 spans 15 residues. Trimming stripped 0 bases from V and 9 bases from J, with 17 bases between. Germline assignment: CDR1 PRHDT and CDR2 FYEKMQ (reference sequence). CDR3 in amino acids: CASSLGGSPTNRYTF. CDR3 coding DNA: TGTGCCAGCAGCTTAGGGGGCTCCCCAACTAACCGCTACACCTTC.

This clone was seen only a few times. The chain joins TRBV4-1 to TRBJ2-2; 10 bases line up with TRBD2. The CDR3 totals 19 residues. J lost 7 bases, V lost 0 bases, and 14 bases had no gene match. Germline CDR1 is MGHRA and CDR2 is YSYEKL. DNA for the CDR3: TGCGCCAGCAGCCAAGATCCGAGCGGGGGGGCGGATAAGGACGGGGAGCTGTTTTTT. Translation gives CASSQDPSGGADKDGELFF.

This chain connects TRBV9 to TRBJ1-3; D might be TRBD1 (5 bases). The CDR3 is made up of 14 amino acids. V lost 4 bases, J lost 4 bases, and 12 bases lay in between. CDR1 and CDR2 (germline): SGDLS, YYNGEE. CDR3 protein: CASSWEGSGNTIYF. The CDR3 bases are TGTGCCAGCAGCTGGGAGGGGAGCGGAAACACCATATATTTT.

This rearrangement joins TRBV30 to TRBJ2-5, with D possibly being TRBD1 (6 bases). The CDR3 length is 13 residues. Trimming removed 0 bases from V and 5 bases from J, with 10 bases in between. Germline values: CDR1 GTSNPN, CDR2 SVGIG (reference sequence). CDR3 coding DNA: TGTGCCTGGAGTGTATACAGGGATGAGACCCAGTACTTC. Translation gives CAWSVYRDETQYF.

The gene calls are TRBV15 and TRBJ1-3; D not certain. Trimming shortened V by 1 base and J by 1 base, and 5 bases separated the two germline ends. The CDR3 covers 14 residues. Germline assignment: CDR1 LNHNV and CDR2 YYDKDF (reference sequence). The CDR3 sequence is CATSRVGSGNTIYF. In DNA form, the CDR3 reads TGTGCCACCAGCAGAGTAGGGTCTGGAAACACCATATATTTT.

In DNA form, the CDR3 reads TGTGCCAGCAGCCAATTCCGGTCGAAAGAGACCCAGTACTTC. This codes for CASSQFRSKETQYF. The chain uses TRBV14 and TRBJ2-5; D unclear. Germline CDR1 is SGHDN and CDR2 is FVKESK. This CDR3 has 14 amino acids. Trimming cost V 2 bases and J 3 bases, with 10 bases left between them.

This clone was counted between two and nine times. This chain links TRBV9 with TRBJ2-5; the D is unclear. CDR1 and CDR2 from the germline V gene are SGDLS and YYNGEE. Trimming shortened V by 0 bases and J by 1 base, and 10 bases separated the two germline ends. This CDR3 region has 15 residues. This CDR3 reads CASSVAERFQETQYF. DNA for the CDR3: TGTGCCAGCAGCGTAGCTGAACGGTTCCAAGAGACCCAGTACTTC.

This clone was observed a few times. This chain links TRBV10-2 with TRBJ2-5; D is uncertain. V was clipped by 0 bases and J by 13 bases, with 12 bases between them. This CDR3 is built from 12 residues. From germline, CDR1 is WSHSY and CDR2 SAAADI. Written as DNA, the CDR3 is TGCGCCAGCAGTGAGTCGGGGTCCGAGCGGTACTTC. Translating it yields CASSESGSERYF.

The genes are TRBV7-8 and TRBJ1-5, with D uncertain. Looked up from germline, CDR1 is SGHVS and CDR2 is FQNEAQ. V was shortened by 7 bases and J by 6 bases, with 13 bases between the two germline ends. The CDR3 covers 13 residues. CDR3 loop: CASNAGGVQPQHF. For the CDR3, the DNA is TGTGCCAGCAACGCCGGAGGAGTTCAGCCCCAGCATTTT.